The rows below give T cell receptor beta chains drawn from one sample of a study of response to subunit inactivated influenza vaccine. From the RT-PCR reads, TCRdb called clonotypes with MiXCR, one entry per CDR3 protein. In the table there are about 480,000 distinct CDR3 sequences, roughly 13% of which are singletons. Sequenced material: PBMCs from blood, taken more than 35 days after vaccination. These receptors were collected from a man aged 45-65 years who received an inactivated influenza vaccine. Each CDR3 is given with its conserved first and last residue. D genes are given only for firm matches. Expanded clones get a size class; other rows say once, few or many, or leave the size out.

clone size: -
V gene: TRBV4-1
D gene: TRBD2
J gene: TRBJ2-2
CDR3 protein: CASSLLGLAGGPGELFF
CDR3 DNA: TGCGCCAGCAGCCTCCTCGGACTAGCGGGGGGGCCCGGGGAGCTGTTTTTT

clone size: -
V gene: TRBV12-3/TRBV12-4
D gene: TRBD1
J gene: TRBJ1-6
CDR3 protein: CASSSTGAGNSPLHF
CDR3 DNA: TGTGCCAGCAGTTCGACAGGGGCGGGTAATTCACCCCTCCACTTT

clone size: many
V gene: TRBV6-2/TRBV6-3
D gene: TRBD2
J gene: TRBJ2-7
CDR3 protein: CASRPTSGSGYEQYF
CDR3 DNA: TGTGCCAGCAGGCCCACTAGCGGGAGTGGGTACGAGCAGTACTTC

clone size: few
V gene: TRBV5-6
D gene: -
J gene: TRBJ2-7
CDR3 protein: CASSSSLGQEQYF
CDR3 DNA: TGTGCCAGCAGCTCGAGTCTTGGGCAGGAGCAGTACTTC

clone size: many
V gene: TRBV12-3/TRBV12-4
D gene: -
J gene: TRBJ2-1
CDR3 protein: CASRASSYNEQFF
CDR3 DNA: TGTGCCAGCAGGGCTAGCTCCTACAATGAGCAGTTCTTC

clone size: -
V gene: TRBV10-3
D gene: TRBD2
J gene: TRBJ2-7
CDR3 protein: CTISDLAGAGYEQYF
CDR3 DNA: TGTACCATCAGTGATCTAGCGGGAGCGGGGTACGAGCAGTACTTC

clone size: few
V gene: TRBV12-3/TRBV12-4
D gene: -
J gene: TRBJ1-1
CDR3 protein: CASTIGQKNTEAFF
CDR3 DNA: TGTGCCAGCACCATAGGGCAGAAGAACACTGAAGCTTTCTTT

clone size: -
V gene: TRBV7-2
D gene: -
J gene: TRBJ1-5
CDR3 protein: CASSLSGVQPQHF
CDR3 DNA: TGTGCCAGCAGCTTATCGGGGGTTCAGCCCCAGCATTTT

clone size: -
V gene: TRBV6-1
D gene: TRBD2
J gene: TRBJ2-7
CDR3 protein: CASRKTSGVYEQYF
CDR3 DNA: TGTGCCAGCAGAAAGACTAGCGGGGTCTACGAGCAGTACTTC

clone size: -
V gene: TRBV25-1
D gene: -
J gene: TRBJ2-7
CDR3 protein: CASSELGRNYEQYF
CDR3 DNA: TGTGCCAGCAGTGAATTAGGTAGAAACTACGAGCAGTACTTC

clone size: -
V gene: TRBV10-2
D gene: TRBD2
J gene: TRBJ2-1
CDR3 protein: CASALFAGVYEQFF
CDR3 DNA: TGCGCCAGCGCCCTCTTCGCGGGAGTCTATGAGCAGTTCTTC

clone size: -
V gene: TRBV10-3
D gene: TRBD1
J gene: TRBJ1-2
CDR3 protein: CAIHQGAHGYTF
CDR3 DNA: TGTGCCATCCATCAGGGGGCTCATGGCTACACCTTC

clone size: few
V gene: TRBV11-2
D gene: -
J gene: TRBJ2-7
CDR3 protein: CASSLGREGWYEQYF
CDR3 DNA: TGTGCCAGCAGCTTAGGACGAGAGGGGTGGTACGAGCAGTACTTC

clone size: -
V gene: TRBV3-1
D gene: -
J gene: TRBJ2-4
CDR3 protein: CASSQVQDGDIQYF
CDR3 DNA: TGTGCCAGCAGCCAAGTTCAGGACGGGGACATTCAGTACTTC

clone size: few
V gene: TRBV15
D gene: TRBD1
J gene: TRBJ2-3
CDR3 protein: CATSREPQGRDTQYF
CDR3 DNA: TGTGCCACCAGCAGAGAACCACAGGGGAGAGATACGCAGTATTTT

clone size: -
V gene: TRBV7-2
D gene: TRBD2
J gene: TRBJ2-5
CDR3 protein: CASSLPGGPQETQYF
CDR3 DNA: TGTGCCAGCAGCTTACCGGGAGGTCCCCAAGAGACCCAGTACTTC

clone size: few
V gene: TRBV3-1
D gene: TRBD2
J gene: TRBJ2-1
CDR3 protein: CASSQELAGGQQFF
CDR3 DNA: TGTGCCAGCAGCCAAGAACTAGCGGGGGGGCAGCAGTTCTTC

clone size: -
V gene: TRBV5-6
D gene: TRBD1
J gene: TRBJ1-6
CDR3 protein: CASSADRGKSPLHF
CDR3 DNA: TGTGCCAGCAGTGCGGACAGGGGGAAATCACCCCTCCACTTT

clone size: -
V gene: TRBV7-2
D gene: -
J gene: TRBJ1-1
CDR3 protein: CASSSPVNTEAFF
CDR3 DNA: TGTGCCAGCAGTTCCCCGGTGAACACTGAAGCTTTCTTT

clone size: -
V gene: TRBV20-1
D gene: -
J gene: TRBJ2-5
CDR3 protein: CSATPGGTQYF
CDR3 DNA: TGCAGTGCCACACCCGGAGGTACCCAGTACTTC

clone size: few
V gene: TRBV7-6
D gene: -
J gene: TRBJ2-3
CDR3 protein: CASRPLSQGGRGADTQYF
CDR3 DNA: TGTGCCAGCAGACCTCTTAGTCAGGGGGGTCGGGGCGCAGATACGCAGTATTTT

clone size: many
V gene: TRBV20-1
D gene: TRBD1
J gene: TRBJ1-5
CDR3 protein: CSAQTGDQPQHF
CDR3 DNA: TGCAGTGCTCAGACAGGGGATCAGCCCCAGCATTTT

clone size: -
V gene: TRBV6-1
D gene: -
J gene: TRBJ1-4
CDR3 protein: CASSAVRQENEKLFF
CDR3 DNA: TGTGCCAGCAGTGCAGTAAGACAGGAGAATGAAAAACTGTTTTTT

clone size: -
V gene: TRBV4-1
D gene: -
J gene: TRBJ2-3
CDR3 protein: CASSQGTNREADTQYF
CDR3 DNA: TGCGCCAGCAGCCAAGGGACAAACAGGGAGGCAGATACGCAGTATTTT

clone size: -
V gene: TRBV9
D gene: -
J gene: TRBJ2-1
CDR3 protein: CASSVAGHLIGEQFF
CDR3 DNA: TGTGCCAGCAGCGTAGCGGGACACCTCATCGGTGAGCAGTTCTTC

clone size: few
V gene: TRBV9
D gene: -
J gene: TRBJ2-3
CDR3 protein: CASSVGSFDTQYF
CDR3 DNA: TGTGCCAGCAGCGTAGGTTCCTTTGATACGCAGTATTTT

clone size: many
V gene: TRBV29-1
D gene: TRBD1
J gene: TRBJ2-1
CDR3 protein: CSVEVSGGSEQFF
CDR3 DNA: TGCAGCGTTGAGGTTTCAGGGGGCAGTGAGCAGTTCTTC

clone size: -
V gene: TRBV6-2/TRBV6-3
D gene: TRBD2
J gene: TRBJ2-7
CDR3 protein: CASSYSATSGRTSYEQYF
CDR3 DNA: TGTGCCAGCAGTTACTCAGCGACTAGCGGGAGGACATCCTACGAGCAGTACTTC

clone size: -
V gene: TRBV20-1
D gene: TRBD1
J gene: TRBJ2-1
CDR3 protein: CSARQDRGLGDEQFF
CDR3 DNA: TGCAGTGCTAGACAAGACAGGGGGTTAGGGGATGAGCAGTTCTTC

clone size: -
V gene: TRBV18
D gene: TRBD1
J gene: TRBJ1-2
CDR3 protein: CASSPGTGVGYTF
CDR3 DNA: TGTGCCAGCTCACCTGGGACAGGGGTTGGCTACACCTTC

clone size: few
V gene: TRBV7-2
D gene: -
J gene: TRBJ2-7
CDR3 protein: CASSSSGEWYEQYF
CDR3 DNA: TGTGCCAGCAGCTCCTCGGGGGAGTGGTACGAGCAGTACTTC

clone size: many
V gene: TRBV5-4
D gene: -
J gene: TRBJ1-2
CDR3 protein: CASSLRGNYGYTF
CDR3 DNA: TGTGCCAGCAGCTTGAGGGGGAACTATGGCTACACCTTC

clone size: few
V gene: TRBV5-1
D gene: -
J gene: TRBJ2-2
CDR3 protein: CASSLNTYTGELFF
CDR3 DNA: TGCGCCAGCAGCTTGAACACGTACACGGGGGAGCTGTTTTTT

clone size: few
V gene: TRBV6-7
D gene: -
J gene: TRBJ2-7
CDR3 protein: CASSYSLGGSAHEQYF
CDR3 DNA: TGTGCCAGCAGTTACTCATTGGGGGGATCGGCTCACGAGCAGTACTTC